This T cell receptor (beta chain) came from a study of T cell repertoires in cytomegalovirus infection. Whole-study context: HLA-B-restricted CMV epitopes that are well studied were used alongside recently identified HLA-C-restricted ones. Indications came from public TCR beta signatures; they pointed to CMV infection and to a matching HLA type. Findings and caveats of the study: Cumulative frequency (of public TCR beta family members) identified carriers of CMV plus the relevant HLA.

This CDR3 is 15 amino acids long. Unmatched junction bases numbered 9, after V lost 6 bases and J lost 6 bases. One entry per CDR3 protein, called by TCRdb with MiXCR from the reads. The repertoire holds approximately 730,000 distinct CDR3 sequences, with 25% to 30% as singletons. This clonotype appeared a few times. Its antigen is still unknown. The sequencing used cultured CD8+ T cells from PBMCs, collected from culture after CMV antigen stimulation. The origin of this receptor is a human donor in good health (CMV status not recorded). Some clones in this sample may be carry-over from other donors' samples. The chain uses TRBV12-3 or TRBV12-4 and TRBJ2-2; TRBD1 aligns across 8 bases. The DNA of the CDR3 is TGTGCCAGCAGGGGCTCAGGGGGCGCCGCCGGGGAGCTGTTTTTT. Translated: CASRGSGGAAGELFF.